Below, 23 T cell receptor beta chains from the same sample are listed, as sequenced in a study of vaccination effects on CD4 cells after COVID-19. Profiling relied on immunoSEQ multiplex PCR, and the TCRdb table lists in-frame clones only, not all of them. The sample records 45,000 to 70,000 clones, around 76% being singletons. Their antigens are not known. With the ViraFEST assay, the study expanded antigen-specific CD4+ T cells using viral peptide pools, then sequenced them. After around nine days in culture, the CD4+ T cells were isolated. Infection dated between March and December 2020, before the Alpha, Beta and Delta variants reached the United States. Material: CD4+ T cells from PBMCs cultured with HIV peptides, obtained before COVID-19 vaccination. The subset denotes: HIV-1 Nef peptide pool negative control/reference culture. The receptors here all came from a human donor who had a prior SARS-CoV-2 infection.

The chain carries TRBV5-1 and TRBJ1-1; TRBD1 is a possible D gene (5 bases). In germline, CDR1 is SGHRS, CDR2 YFSETQ. The CDR3 is made up of 14 amino acids. The ends were cut back, 2 bases at V and 2 bases at J, with 10 bases in the middle. The CDR3 loop is CASSFGHVNTEAFF. As DNA, the CDR3 is TGCGCCAGCAGCTTCGGACATGTAAACACTGAAGCTTTCTTT. Complete variable domain (other parts from reference TRBV5-1 and TRBJ1-1): KAGVTQTPRYLIKTRGQQVTLSCSPISGHRSVSWYQQTPGQGLQFLFEYFSETQRNKGNFPGRFSGRQFSNSRSEMNVSTLELGDSALYLCASSFGHVNTEAFFGQGTRLTVV.

The chain couples TRBV27 to TRBJ2-6, with 7 bases fitting TRBD1. V dropped 1 base and J dropped 0; count of bases not matched to a gene: 6. The CDR3 is 18 residues long. CDR1 is MNHEY and CDR2 is SMNVEV in the germline V gene (reference sequence). The CDR3 DNA follows: TGTGCCAGCAGTTTATATGGGACAGAACCCTCTGGGGCCAACGTCCTGACTTTC. It encodes CASSLYGTEPSGANVLTF.

The chain combines TRBV5-6 with TRBJ1-2; D may be TRBD1 (5 bases). The germline V and J ends were trimmed by 4 bases and 1 base, with 17 bases remaining between them. This CDR3 contains 16 residues. Germline CDR1 is SGHDT and CDR2 is YYEEEE. In DNA form, the CDR3 reads TGTGCCAGCAGCCCCGCCGGGGACGCCTATAACTATGGCTACACCTTC. This sequence encodes CASSPAGDAYNYGYTF.

The gene calls are TRBV6-2 or TRBV6-3 and TRBJ2-7; D is unresolved. The germline V gene encodes CDR1 MNHEY and CDR2 SVGEGT. V lost 5 bases, J lost 5 bases, and 10 bases lay in between. There are 12 residues in the CDR3. CDR3 sequence: CASSLLGNEQYF. The CDR3 nucleotides read TGTGCCAGCAGTCTTCTCGGCAACGAGCAGTACTTC.

The chain carries TRBV9 and TRBJ2-3; D gene unclear. CDR3 size: 14 residues. V was trimmed by 2 bases and J by 3 bases, leaving 10 bases between them. Germline CDR1 SGDLS, CDR2 YYNGEE. CDR3: CASSVLLGTDTQYF. The CDR3 DNA reads TGTGCCAGCAGCGTCCTGCTAGGGACAGATACGCAGTATTTT.

This chain links TRBV5-1 with TRBJ1-1; a weak D match, TRBD1 (6 bases). From germline, CDR1 is SGHRS and CDR2 YFSETQ. The CDR3 consists of 15 residues. V was cut by 4 bases and J by 4 bases, with 17 bases left in between. CDR3 in DNA: TGCGCCAGCAGCCCGGCCCCGGGGGGGGCCACTGAAGCTTTCTTT. Protein product: CASSPAPGGATEAFF.

In DNA form, the CDR3 reads TGCAGTGCTAGTAAAGGGGACAATCAGCCCCAGCATTTT. This translates into CSASKGDNQPQHF. The chain combines TRBV20-1 with TRBJ1-5, with a possible D match to TRBD1 (5 bases). The CDR3 sequence is 13 residues long. V lost 3 bases and J lost 3, with 9 bases in between. In germline, CDR1 is DFQATT, CDR2 SNEGSKA (reference sequence).

This rearrangement joins TRBV5-8 to TRBJ2-2; 8 nucleotides line up with TRBD2. Losses at the gene ends were 3 bases for V and 2 bases for J; bases not matched to a gene: 9. Per the germline V gene, CDR1 is SGHTS and CDR2 is YDEGEE. This CDR3 comprises 17 residues. As DNA, the CDR3 is TGTGCCAGCAGCTGGGATAAAGCGGGAGTAAACACCGGGGAGCTGTTTTTT. It yields the protein CASSWDKAGVNTGELFF.

This sequence joins TRBV7-8 and TRBJ1-6, with 11 bases aligning to TRBD1. J was trimmed by 7 bases and V by 5 bases; bases with no gene match: 7. CDR1 is SGHVS and CDR2 is FQNEAQ in the germline V gene. There are 16 residues in the CDR3. The CDR3 nucleotides are TGTGCCAGCAGCCTGCGGGACAGGGGGGAAAATTCACCCCTCCACTTT. It is translated as CASSLRDRGENSPLHF.

The chain is built from TRBV27 and TRBJ1-6, with TRBD1 matching 8 bases. Per germline, CDR1 MNHEY and CDR2 SMNVEV (reference sequence). Trimming at V came to 6 bases and at J to 9 bases, leaving 13 bases not matched to a gene. The CDR3 runs to 16 residues. CDR3: CASRPATGVSPSPLHF. CDR3 nucleotides: TGTGCCAGCAGACCGGCGACAGGGGTATCTCCTTCACCCCTCCACTTT.

CDR3 DNA: TGTGCCAGCAGCTTTGCGACTGTCGGGACAGGGCCCTACGAGCAGTACTTC. Translating gives CASSFATVGTGPYEQYF. This chain connects TRBV7-8 to TRBJ2-7; 9 nucleotides align to TRBD1. This CDR3 is 17 amino acids long. The V and J ends lost 3 bases and 2 bases, in that order; junction bases with no gene match: 11. Germline-derived CDR1 and CDR2 are SGHVS and FQNEAQ.

This chain connects TRBV9 to TRBJ2-7, with 7 bases matching TRBD2. Germline trimming cut 0 bases from V and 5 bases from J; bases unmatched to any gene: 8. The CDR3 covers 15 residues. Germline values: CDR1 SGDLS, CDR2 YYNGEE. The CDR3 DNA is TGTGCCAGCAGCGTAGACGCGGGAGTTGGCCACGAGCAGTACTTC. Its translation: CASSVDAGVGHEQYF.

In its sample, this clone was seen a few times. The rearrangement joins TRBV2 to TRBJ1-2; 7 bases match TRBD1. Germline CDR1 SNHLY, CDR2 FYNNEI. The junction had 3 bases not matched to a gene; V was cut back by 6 bases and J by 5 bases. The CDR3 sequence is 12 residues long. CDR3 sequence reads: CASSGTAYGYTF. CDR3 DNA sequence: TGTGCCAGCAGCGGGACAGCTTATGGCTACACCTTC.

The chain has TRBV4-1 and TRBJ1-2, with D tentatively TRBD1 (6 bases). The CDR3 is 16 amino acids. The V and J ends lost 1 base and 7 bases respectively, with 19 bases between them. Germline V CDR1 and CDR2: MGHRA, YSYEKL. The CDR3 DNA follows: TGCGCCAGCAGCCAAGTAGCCGGCGCACAGGGCGGTGGCTACACCTTC. This gives the protein CASSQVAGAQGGGYTF.

The gene calls are TRBV5-6 and TRBJ1-4; unclear D gene. The CDR3 loop spans 12 amino acids. Trimming took off 1 base at V and 8 bases at J, with 6 bases between the two ends. In germline, CDR1 is SGHDT, CDR2 YYEEEE. In DNA, the CDR3 is TGTGCCAGCAGCTTGTCTGACGAAAAACTGTTTTTT. Translation gives CASSLSDEKLFF.

The chain uses TRBV15 and TRBJ1-6; D uncertain. CDR1 is LNHNV, CDR2 YYDKDF, per germline (reference sequence). This CDR3 has 13 residues. Trimming stripped 1 base from V and 9 bases from J, with 7 bases between. The CDR3 region is CATSRGRGSPLHF. The CDR3 bases are TGTGCCACCAGCAGAGGTCGCGGTTCACCCCTCCACTTT.

This clone showed up just a few times. This sequence joins TRBV11-3 and TRBJ1-1; D not certain. Between the trimmed V and J ends, which lost 4 bases and 3 bases, there was a span of 12 bases. The CDR3 has 14 amino acids. Germline V gives CDR1 SGHNT, CDR2 YENEEA. The CDR3 loop reads CASSSDGGHTEAFF. The DNA for the CDR3 is TGTGCCAGCAGCTCGGACGGTGGCCACACTGAAGCTTTCTTT.

The chain links TRBV5-1 to TRBJ2-7; 10 bases map to TRBD2. With 2 bases clipped from V and 0 bases from J, the junction kept 5 bases outside the gene matches. The CDR3 totals 16 residues. The V gene's germline CDR1 is SGHRS and CDR2 YFSETQ. This CDR3 reads CASSFSGGLSSYEQYF. CDR3 sequence (DNA): TGCGCCAGCAGCTTTAGCGGGGGGCTCTCCTCCTACGAGCAGTACTTC.

The chain combines TRBV20-1 with TRBJ1-4; 9 bases are a match to TRBD1. The CDR3 is 16 residues long. Germline V lookup: CDR1 DFQATT, CDR2 SNEGSKA (reference sequence). The trim removed 3 bases at V and 5 bases at J, leaving 10 bases unmatched. CDR3 sequence: CSASPGGDRGNEKLFF. CDR3 DNA: TGCAGTGCTAGTCCCGGGGGCGACAGGGGGAATGAAAAACTGTTTTTT.

This rearrangement joins TRBV19 to TRBJ1-5, with D maybe TRBD1 (5 bases). CDR3 length: 15 residues. Germline CDR1 reads LNHDA; CDR2 reads SQIVND (reference sequence). Trimming removed 9 bases from V and 1 base from J, with 16 bases in between. The CDR3 sequence is CASRRGVRSNQPQHF. In nucleotides, the CDR3 is TGTGCCAGCCGCCGGGGGGTACGAAGCAATCAGCCCCAGCATTTT.

The rearrangement joins TRBV2 to TRBJ2-1; the D call may be TRBD1 or TRBD2 (5 bases each). In germline, CDR1 is SNHLY, CDR2 FYNNEI. Trimming stripped 2 bases from V and 8 bases from J, with 13 bases between. The CDR3 is 14 amino acids. CDR3 DNA: TGTGCCAGCAGTGAAAACCGGGACGGACATGAGCAGTTCTTC. Translating gives CASSENRDGHEQFF. Using reference TRBV2 and TRBJ2-1 for the parts outside the CDR3, the full variable domain is EPEVTQTPSHQVTQMGQEVILRCVPISNHLYFYWYRQILGQKVEFLVSFYNNEISEKSEIFDDQFSVERPDGSNFTLKIRSTKLEDSAMYFCASSENRDGHEQFFGPGTRLTVL.

The chain employs TRBV5-5 and TRBJ2-7; D tentatively reads TRBD1 or TRBD2 (8 bases each). Germline values: CDR1 SGHKS, CDR2 YYEKEE (reference sequence). V shed 3 bases and J shed 4 bases, with 20 bases lying between them. The CDR3 has 16 amino acids. The CDR3 loop is CASSSGGAGGFYEQYF. The CDR3 coding sequence is TGTGCCAGCAGCTCGGGGGGGGCAGGGGGCTTTTACGAGCAGTACTTC.

The CDR3 DNA sequence: TGTGCCAGCAGCTTATTGGGTGGCTCTGGCTACGAGCAGTACTTC. This encodes CASSLLGGSGYEQYF. The V gene is TRBV7-6, the J gene TRBJ2-7; D remains unclear. This CDR3 has 15 residues. The germline CDR1 and CDR2 sequences are SGHVS and FNYEAQ. V shed 2 bases and J shed 3 bases, with 14 bases lying between them.